The clone carrying this T cell receptor (beta chain) has just one count. Produced via immunoSEQ multiplex PCR; TCRdb's table is partial and in-frame only. Of 180,000 or so clones listed, 80% to 90% are singletons. This record comes from a study of blood T cell repertoires in COVID-19. The V gene end was trimmed by 0 bases and the J gene end by 0 bases; junction bases not matched to a gene: 5. The CDR3 spans 19 residues. The germline V gene has CDR1 LGHDT and CDR2 YNNKEL (reference sequence). Material for sequencing was peripheral blood. This TCR was sampled from a human donor with active or convalescent COVID-19. The donor label of this sample is uncertain. This chain connects TRBV3-1 (or the pseudogene TRBV3-2) to TRBJ1-6; 10 bases fit TRBD1. This chain's CDR3 is CASSQDGGQGFSYNSPLHF. CDR3 in DNA: TGTGCCAGCAGCCAAGACGGGGGACAGGGGTTCTCCTATAATTCACCCCTCCACTTT.